This is a list of T cell receptor beta chains from one sample in a study of cytomegalovirus exposure and HLA in healthy donors. Repertoires were generated with immunoSEQ multiplex PCR, while TCRdb's copy carries only in-frame clones and drops some. Of tens of thousands of clones in the sample, approximately 91% were seen once. Specimen: PBMCs. Receptor source: a young man in good health and CMV-seronegative. CDR3s include the opening cysteine and the closing phenylalanine or tryptophan. Size values are once, few and many counts, or a class for expanded clones, and some rows have none.

len	abundance	v_gene	CDR3aa
16	.	TRBV6-1	CASSEAEGGTGRIAFF
16	.	TRBV21-1	CASSKVFGRATGEQYF
14	.	TRBV28	CASSFQGSNTEAFF
15	.	TRBV19	CASSPTGTGGSPLHF
16	.	TRBV27	CASSLSFQASGYEQYF
14	once	TRBV6-1	CASTRQGGSNIQYF
13	once	TRBV10-3	CAIRGQGGEKLFF
14	.	TRBV15	CATDDGELQETQYF
15	once	TRBV6-5	CASSYRGGGSSPLHF
14	.	TRBV6-5	CASSYSSPENEQYF
12	.	TRBV2	CASSGQNSPLHF
17	once	TRBV4-2	CASSQVKGQGRTGELFF
13	.	TRBV18	CASSPGLNTEAFF
14	once	TRBV6-1	CASSFDRVSSPLHF
10	.	TRBV6-6	CAAQGTEAFF
14	.	TRBV5-4	CASSPSRGRETQYF
15	.	TRBV10-2	CASSEVLGMNTEAFF
16	.	TRBV7-6	CASSLRGQGNTGELFF
16	once	TRBV5-6	CASSLTGTISGNTIYF
15	.	TRBV6-4	CASRGDRGNTGELFF
14	.	TRBV6-6	CASSRGWGNEKLFF
17	.	TRBV10-1	CASSESLGTSGYNEQFF
13	.	TRBV6-1	CASSSSSYYEQYF
15	.	TRBV30	CAWSVFSGAYNEQFF
12	.	TRBV15	CATSSTGNEQYF
16	.	TRBV4-1	CASSQDQGVSVTEAFF
15	.	TRBV7-9	CASSDLTEKYYEQYF
15	once	TRBV4-1	CASSQVRKTGGGYTF
17	.	TRBV5-1	CASSFGSRQGNTGELFF
13	once	TRBV5-1	CASSLTGFYEQYF
14	once	TRBV2	CASLRTSLTDTQYF
14	.	TRBV28	CASSLISENQPQHF
14	.	TRBV6-1	CASTSSQRVDEQYF
11	once	TRBV7-2	CASSFNSGYTF
14	.	TRBV7-2	CASRSGRGTDTQYF
13	.	TRBV19	CASSIQGNTEAFF
11	.	TRBV6-1	CASSYIGELFF
14	.	TRBV15	CATSRLLGEGEQFF
14	.	TRBV2	CASRAVSSYNEQFF
15	.	TRBV23-1	CASSQRGPRPYEQYF
14	.	TRBV29-1	CSATGQANTGELFF
19	.	TRBV28	CARNRISPAVNAAGIEAFF
15	once	TRBV5-1	CASSEGQARNEKLFF
16	.	TRBV7-8	CASSLAGSGGTGELFF
15	.	TRBV29-1	CSVGPGQRFNEKLFF
15	.	TRBV2	CASSVEQGVAQPQHF